The source of this TCR beta chain is a study of blood T cell repertoires in COVID-19 (dated by TCRdb to about 2020). Regarding the research as a whole: The collaborator samples originated in the United States, Italy and Spain and spanned the acute and convalescent phases of COVID-19. The prospective study material was composed of cDNA or gDNA derived from T cells, B-cell-depleted T cells, or PBMCs. The dataset comprised deeply sampled blood TCRbeta repertoires from subjects exposed to, actively infected with, or recovered from COVID-19. The repertoires were made available in a free public database intended to serve as a resource for research on the immune response to SARS-CoV-2. The samples were drawn from the first 160 participants of the ongoing ImmuneRACE study and from 950 to 1,500 subjects provided by 6 global collaborators. Nearly every sample came with metadata listing a de-identified subject ID, COVID-19 status, age in years and sex. Where available, HLA class I and class II types were taken from metadata supplied by the sample provider and were not determined by assay-based typing. The study at large found these results: Clinical and demographic metadata were provided uncurated, with the amount varying by source and participant.

The CDR3 runs 15 residues from the cysteine to the phenylalanine. The kept DNA is CDR3 alone, 45 bases in frame from the first base. The germline V and J ends show losses of 1 base and 5 bases respectively, and no gene match explains 4 bases of the junction. CDR1 and CDR2, per the germline V gene, are MGHDK and SYGVNS. The immunoSEQ Assay, a bias-controlled multiplex PCR, was used to amplify TCRbeta CDR3 regions from genomic DNA. The paper's data handling went like this. Within the assay, amplification of reference gene primers was used to estimate how many nucleated cells each sample contained. To quantify the absolute abundance of each unique TCRbeta CDR3 rearrangement, sequence reads were collapsed and filtered. For each sample, productive Simpson clonality was calculated by taking the square root of Simpson's diversity index across productive rearrangements. Imported from immuneACCESS, the table was reduced by TCRdb to in-frame sequences with V and J called. These copies leave out some clones; in studies compared against another copy, an unresolved V gene accounts for under half, and the cause of the remainder is not known. Clone size and the V and J calls come from that table; the DNA yielded D and trimming. The table for this sample lists some 19,000 clones; roughly nine tenths of them were counted only once. The ten largest clones capture around 16% of the sample.

Each collaborating institution followed its own protocols to collect whole blood in K2EDTA tubes. For TCRbeta analysis, collaborators shipped samples in one of three forms: frozen whole blood, isolated PBMCs, or DNA extracted from either of those sample types. A note on this clone: The clone's antigen remains unknown. Per-nucleotide qualities are absent, and no much larger clonotype sits a single base away.

The source is a man between 65 and 85 years old with acute or convalescent COVID-19. Input material: peripheral blood. The rearrangement combines TRBV25-1 with TRBJ1-2, with 10 junctional bases fitting TRBD1. In nucleotides, the sequence is TGTGCCAGCAGTGAATTTGGGGACAGGGGATATGGCTACACCTTC. Translated, it gives CASSEFGDRGYGYTF.